What follows is one T cell receptor (beta chain) and its context. This clone's antigen is unknown. Base quality data are lacking; no much larger clone is found one base away. These data originate in a study of blood T cell repertoires in COVID-19 (dated by TCRdb to the early 2020s). General notes on the study: Collaborator samples came from the United States, Italy and Spain and covered acute and convalescent phases of COVID-19. The prospective study material was composed of cDNA or gDNA derived from T cells, B-cell-depleted T cells, or PBMCs. Subjects who had been exposed to COVID-19, were actively infected with it, or had recovered from it provided the deeply sampled blood TCRbeta repertoires that made up the dataset. A freely available public database, intended as a resource for researchers studying the immune response to SARS-CoV-2, is where the repertoires were released. The samples were drawn from the first 160 participants of the ongoing ImmuneRACE study and from 950 to 1,500 subjects provided by 6 global collaborators. Nearly every sample came with metadata listing a de-identified subject ID, COVID-19 status, age in years and sex. Where available, HLA class I and class II types were obtained from metadata supplied by the sample provider rather than from assay-based typing. The research as a whole found: How much clinical and demographic metadata was included differed by source and by participant, and the metadata was provided uncurated.

The CDR3 measures 19 amino acids from cysteine to phenylalanine. Only the CDR3 region is kept as DNA, spanning 57 bases read in frame from base 1. Looking up the germline V gene yields CDR1 MRHNA and CDR2 SNTAGT. V was cut back by 1 base and J by 5 bases, leaving a gap of 26 bases between them. The collaborating institutions used their own protocols to collect whole blood in K2EDTA tubes. For TCRbeta analysis, collaborators shipped samples in one of three forms: frozen whole blood, isolated PBMCs, or DNA extracted from either of those sample types. The immunoSEQ Assay, a bias-controlled multiplex PCR, was used to amplify TCRbeta CDR3 regions from genomic DNA. Per the original workflow: Nucleated cell counts per sample were estimated from amplification of reference gene primers within the assay. To quantify the absolute abundance of each unique TCRbeta CDR3 rearrangement, sequence reads were collapsed and filtered. For each sample, productive Simpson clonality was calculated as the square root of Simpson's diversity index over productive rearrangements. The table was pulled from immuneACCESS by TCRdb, which kept in-frame rearrangements only. Such tables lose some clones; where checked, under half of the loss comes from unresolved V genes, and the rest has no known cause. The V and J calls and clone size were taken over from that table, and D and trimming were inferred from the DNA. Recorded for this sample are 200,000 or so clones; 70% to 85% of them occurred a single time. The ten top clones hold approximately 5.4% of the sample.

The V gene is TRBV6-4 and the J gene is TRBJ1-2; the D gene is perhaps TRBD1, on 5 matching bases. This receptor was identified in a woman under 40 with acute or convalescent COVID-19. The sequenced material came from peripheral blood. The CDR3: CASSDWTWAGHNFVYGYTF. The DNA is TGTGCCAGCAGTGACTGGACCTGGGCAGGGCACAATTTTGTGTATGGCTACACCTTC.